This T cell receptor beta chain was identified in a study of blood T cell repertoires in COVID-19. Study context: Acute and convalescent COVID-19 samples came from the United States, Italy and Spain.

Profiling relied on immunoSEQ multiplex PCR, and the TCRdb table lists in-frame clones only, not all of them. The profile shows around 300,000 clones, around 87% of them singletons. Membership in each cohort depended on participant-reported clinical history. Cohort 3 donors counted as recovered after two negative PCRs, clearance, or resolved symptoms. The V segment lost 6 bases and the J segment 9 bases; nucleotides outside the gene matches: 7. This CDR3 is 11 amino acids long. Germline CDR1 and CDR2: DFQATT and SNEGSKA (reference sequence). The rearrangement joins TRBV20-1 to TRBJ1-2, with 7 bases lining up with TRBD1. The sequencing sample was made of PBMCs or T cells enriched from blood (not recorded which). The TCR sequence derives from a young woman who had recovered from COVID-19. In nucleotides, the CDR3 is TGCAGTGCCGACAGGGAACTTCGCTACACCTTC. This codes for CSADRELRYTF.